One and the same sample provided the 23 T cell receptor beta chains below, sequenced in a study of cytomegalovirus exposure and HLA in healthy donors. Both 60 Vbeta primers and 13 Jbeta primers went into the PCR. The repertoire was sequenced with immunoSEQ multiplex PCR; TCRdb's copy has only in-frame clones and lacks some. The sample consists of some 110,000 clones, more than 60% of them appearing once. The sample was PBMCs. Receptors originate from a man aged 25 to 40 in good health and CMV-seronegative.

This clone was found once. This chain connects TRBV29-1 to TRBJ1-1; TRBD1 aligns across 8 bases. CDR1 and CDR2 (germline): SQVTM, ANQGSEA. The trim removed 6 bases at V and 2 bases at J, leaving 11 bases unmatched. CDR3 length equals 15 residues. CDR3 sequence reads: CSVVLSGGDNTEAFF. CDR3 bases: TGCAGCGTAGTACTCTCAGGGGGCGATAACACTGAAGCTTTCTTT.

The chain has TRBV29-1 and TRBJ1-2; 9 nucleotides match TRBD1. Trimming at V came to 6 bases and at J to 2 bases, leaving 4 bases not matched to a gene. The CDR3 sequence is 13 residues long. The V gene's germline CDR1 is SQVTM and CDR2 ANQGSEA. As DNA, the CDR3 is TGCAGCGTCCTCGGGACAGGGAACTATGGCTACACCTTC. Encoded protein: CSVLGTGNYGYTF.

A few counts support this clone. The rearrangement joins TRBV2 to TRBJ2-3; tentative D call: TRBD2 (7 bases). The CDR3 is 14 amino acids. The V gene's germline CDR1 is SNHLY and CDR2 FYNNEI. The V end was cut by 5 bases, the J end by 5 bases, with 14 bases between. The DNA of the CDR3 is TGTGCCAGCAGTCCTAGCGGAGGGGGAGATACGCAGTATTTT. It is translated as CASSPSGGGDTQYF.

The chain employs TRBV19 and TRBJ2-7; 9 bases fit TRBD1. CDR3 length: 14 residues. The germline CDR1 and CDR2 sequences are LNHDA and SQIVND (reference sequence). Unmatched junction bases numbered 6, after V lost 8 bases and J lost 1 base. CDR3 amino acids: CASSPTGGSYEQYF. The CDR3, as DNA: TGTGCCAGTTCCCCGACAGGGGGGTCCTACGAGCAGTACTTC.

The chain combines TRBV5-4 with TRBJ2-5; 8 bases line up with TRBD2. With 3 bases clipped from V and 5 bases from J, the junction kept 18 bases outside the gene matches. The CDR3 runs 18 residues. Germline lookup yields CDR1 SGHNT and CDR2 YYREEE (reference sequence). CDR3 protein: CASSYGRTGGTRGETQYF. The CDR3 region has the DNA TGTGCCAGCAGCTACGGTCGAACGGGGGGGACCCGGGGGGAGACCCAGTACTTC.

The CDR3 reads CASSFDRATEAFF. As DNA, the CDR3 is TGTGCCAGCAGTTTCGACAGGGCCACTGAAGCTTTCTTT. J is TRBJ1-1 and V is TRBV27, with TRBD1 matching 7 bases. The germline V gene has CDR1 MNHEY and CDR2 SMNVEV (reference sequence). The CDR3 has 13 residues. V dropped 3 bases and J dropped 4; count of bases not matched to a gene: 2.

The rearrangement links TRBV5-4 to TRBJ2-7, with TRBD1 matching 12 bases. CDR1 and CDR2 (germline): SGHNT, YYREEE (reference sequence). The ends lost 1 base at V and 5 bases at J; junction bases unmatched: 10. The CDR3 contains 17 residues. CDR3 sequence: CASSLKLRGQGADEQYF. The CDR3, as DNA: TGTGCCAGCAGCTTGAAGTTGAGGGGACAGGGGGCGGACGAGCAGTACTTC.

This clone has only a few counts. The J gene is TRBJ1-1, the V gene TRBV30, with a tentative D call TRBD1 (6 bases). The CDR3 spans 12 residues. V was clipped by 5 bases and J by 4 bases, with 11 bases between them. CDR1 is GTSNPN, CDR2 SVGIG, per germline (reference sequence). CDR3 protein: CAWDRWGTEAFF. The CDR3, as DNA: TGTGCCTGGGACAGGTGGGGCACTGAAGCTTTCTTT.

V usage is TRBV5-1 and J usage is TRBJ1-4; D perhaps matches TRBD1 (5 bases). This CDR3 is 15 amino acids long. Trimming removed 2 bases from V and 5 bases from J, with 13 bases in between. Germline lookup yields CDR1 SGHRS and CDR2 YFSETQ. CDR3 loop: CASSFWGVSNEKLFF. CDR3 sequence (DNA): TGCGCCAGCAGCTTCTGGGGGGTGTCGAATGAAAAACTGTTTTTT.

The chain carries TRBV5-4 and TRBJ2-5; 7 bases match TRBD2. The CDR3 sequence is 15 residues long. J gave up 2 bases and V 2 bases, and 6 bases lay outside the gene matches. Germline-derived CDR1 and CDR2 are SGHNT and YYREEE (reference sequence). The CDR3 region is CASSFRLATQETQYF. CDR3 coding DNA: TGTGCCAGCAGCTTCCGACTAGCAACTCAAGAGACCCAGTACTTC.

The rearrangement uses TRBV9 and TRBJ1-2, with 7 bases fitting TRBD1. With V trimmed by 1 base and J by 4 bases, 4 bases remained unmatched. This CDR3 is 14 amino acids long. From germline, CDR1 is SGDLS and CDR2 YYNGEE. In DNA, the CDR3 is TGTGCCAGCAGCGTATACGACAGGGCCTATGGCTACACCTTC. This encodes CASSVYDRAYGYTF.

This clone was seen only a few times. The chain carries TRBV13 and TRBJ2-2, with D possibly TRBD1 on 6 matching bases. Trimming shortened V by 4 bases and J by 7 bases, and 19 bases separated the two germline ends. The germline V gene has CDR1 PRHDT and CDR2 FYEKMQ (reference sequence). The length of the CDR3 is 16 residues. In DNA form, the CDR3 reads TGTGCCAGCAGCTCCCCCTCCCAGGGGATTGGCGGGGAGCTGTTTTTT. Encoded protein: CASSSPSQGIGGELFF.

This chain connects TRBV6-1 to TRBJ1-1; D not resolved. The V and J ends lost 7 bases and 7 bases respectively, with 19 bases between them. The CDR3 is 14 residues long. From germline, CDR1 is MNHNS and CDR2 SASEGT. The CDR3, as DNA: TGTGCCAGCACCCTATCCGAGGGAAGCGGTGAAGCTTTCTTT. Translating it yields CASTLSEGSGEAFF.

DNA of the CDR3: TGTGCAAGTCGCTTAGGTTCAATCAGGGTCGGTGAGAAGGGGCCCCCCACAGATACGCAGTATTTT. Protein product: CASRLGSIRVGEKGPPTDTQYF. The rearrangement links TRBV12-2 to TRBJ2-3; the D call of TRBD1 is as the table states it, not checked on the DNA. TRBV12-2 constitutes a pseudogene. CDR3 length: 22 amino acids.

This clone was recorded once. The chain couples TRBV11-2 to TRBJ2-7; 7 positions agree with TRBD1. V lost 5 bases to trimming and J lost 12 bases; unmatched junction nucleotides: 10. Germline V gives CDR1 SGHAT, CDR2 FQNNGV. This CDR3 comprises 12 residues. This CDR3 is CASSRNRDSPYF. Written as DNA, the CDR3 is TGTGCCAGCAGCCGCAACCGGGACAGTCCGTACTTC.

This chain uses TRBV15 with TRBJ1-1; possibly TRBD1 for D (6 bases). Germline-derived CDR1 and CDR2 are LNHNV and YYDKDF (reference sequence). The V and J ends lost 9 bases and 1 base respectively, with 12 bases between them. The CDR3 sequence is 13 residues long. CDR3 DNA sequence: TGTGCCACGAGGACAGTCCAGAACACTGAAGCTTTCTTT. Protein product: CATRTVQNTEAFF.

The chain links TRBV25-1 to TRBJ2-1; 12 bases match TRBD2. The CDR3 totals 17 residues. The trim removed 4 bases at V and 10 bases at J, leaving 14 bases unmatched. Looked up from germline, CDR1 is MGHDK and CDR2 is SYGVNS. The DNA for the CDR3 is TGTGCCAGCAGTGCTCATGGGGCTAGCGGGAGGGGTTTAGAGCAGTTCTTC. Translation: CASSAHGASGRGLEQFF.

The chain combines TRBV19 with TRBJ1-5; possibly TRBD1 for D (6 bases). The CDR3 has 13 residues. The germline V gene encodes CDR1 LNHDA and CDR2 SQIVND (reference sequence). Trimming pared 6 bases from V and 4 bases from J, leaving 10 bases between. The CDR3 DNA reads TGTGCCAGTAGAACTACAGGGAATCAGCCCCAGCATTTT. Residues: CASRTTGNQPQHF.

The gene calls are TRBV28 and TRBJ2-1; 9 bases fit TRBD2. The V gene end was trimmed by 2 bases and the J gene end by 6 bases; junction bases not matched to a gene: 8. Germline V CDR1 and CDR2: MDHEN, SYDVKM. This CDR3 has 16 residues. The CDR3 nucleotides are TGTGCCAGCAGTTTACATCCTTCACTAGCGGGCAATGAGCAGTTCTTC. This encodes CASSLHPSLAGNEQFF. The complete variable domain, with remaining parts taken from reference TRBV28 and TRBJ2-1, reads DVKVTQSSRYLVKRTGEKVFLECVQDMDHENMFWYRQDPGLGLRLIYFSYDVKMKEKGDIPEGYSVSREKKERFSLILESASTNQTSMYLCASSLHPSLAGNEQFFGPGTRLTVL.

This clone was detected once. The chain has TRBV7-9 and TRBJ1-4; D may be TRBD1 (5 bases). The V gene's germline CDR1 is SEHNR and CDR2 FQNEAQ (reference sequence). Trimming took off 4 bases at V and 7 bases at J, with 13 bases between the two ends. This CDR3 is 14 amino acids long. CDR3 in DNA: TGTGCCAGCAGCTCCCAGGGAAGAAGTGAAAAACTGTTTTTT. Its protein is CASSSQGRSEKLFF. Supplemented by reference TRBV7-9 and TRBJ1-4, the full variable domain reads DTGVSQNPRHKITKRGQNVTFRCDPISEHNRLYWYRQTLGQGPEFLTYFQNEAQLEKSRLLSDRFSAERPKGSFSTLEIQRTEQGDSAMYLCASSSQGRSEKLFFGSGTQLSVL.

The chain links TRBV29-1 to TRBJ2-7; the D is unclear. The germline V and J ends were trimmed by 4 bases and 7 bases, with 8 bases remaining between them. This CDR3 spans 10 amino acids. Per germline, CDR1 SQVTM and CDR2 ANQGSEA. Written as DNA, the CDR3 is TGCAGCGTTGTGGCCGGGGAGCAGTACTTC. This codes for CSVVAGEQYF.

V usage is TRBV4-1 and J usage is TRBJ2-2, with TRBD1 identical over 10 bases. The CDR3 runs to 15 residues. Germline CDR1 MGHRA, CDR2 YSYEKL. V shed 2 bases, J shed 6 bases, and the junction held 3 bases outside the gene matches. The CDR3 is CASSQRQGAPGELFF. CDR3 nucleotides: TGCGCCAGCAGCCAAAGACAGGGGGCGCCCGGGGAGCTGTTTTTT.

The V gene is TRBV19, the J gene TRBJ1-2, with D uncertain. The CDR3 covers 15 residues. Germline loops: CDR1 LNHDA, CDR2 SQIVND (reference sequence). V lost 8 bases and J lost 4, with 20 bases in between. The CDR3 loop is CASARREGRGYGYTF. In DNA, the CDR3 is TGTGCCAGTGCCAGGAGGGAGGGCCGGGGCTATGGCTACACCTTC.